This TCR beta chain was observed in a study of blood T cell repertoires in COVID-19. In its sample, this clone was seen once. Assignments of participants to cohorts depended upon their own reported clinical history. Method: immunoSEQ multiplex PCR; TCRdb's copy keeps in-frame clones and lacks some. This sample has about 330,000 clones, with about 87% found just once. Germline V gene data show CDR1 as SQVTM and CDR2 as ANQGSEA. Trimming at V came to 8 bases and at J to 5 bases, leaving 5 bases not matched to a gene. The CDR3 has 12 amino acids. The chain employs TRBV29-1 and TRBJ2-3, with 9 bases fitting TRBD1. Sequences were obtained from PBMCs or T cells enriched from blood (not recorded which). This receptor was obtained from a man between 25 and 39 years old who had recovered from COVID-19. CDR3 in amino acids: CSIDRGRDTQYF. The DNA of the CDR3 is TGCAGCATAGACAGGGGGAGAGATACGCAGTATTTT.